What follows are 20 T cell receptor beta chains derived from one specimen sequenced in a study of prognosis after radiotherapy for stage I lung cancer. CDR3 of TCR beta was amplified from genomic DNA via a two-round multiplex PCR. With primers specific to each TRBV and TRBJ gene, the first-round PCR was performed. TCRdb re-derived calls from the multiplex PCR reads in MiXCR, one entry per CDR3 protein. The sample holds 9,500 to 14,000 distinct CDR3 sequences, approximately 40% seen once. The sample here was PBMCs, taken before or after stereotactic body radiation therapy (not recorded which). The receptors come from a donor of 50 years or more with non-small cell lung cancer.

This clonotype was detected many times. The V gene is TRBV28, the J gene TRBJ2-1; 9 bases are a match to TRBD2. CDR3 length: 16 amino acids. After removal of 4 bases from V and 7 bases from J, the junction contained 11 bases not matched to a gene. Germline CDR1 and CDR2: MDHEN and SYDVKM. DNA for the CDR3: TGTGCCAGCAGTTCCCAGGTAGCGGGAGATTGGAATGAGCAGTTCTTC. The encoded protein is CASSSQVAGDWNEQFF.

A remark on this clonotype: A far larger clone is just one base off, so this is likely a read error. The chain has TRBV11-3 and TRBJ2-5; no definite D call. Germline values: CDR1 SGHNT, CDR2 YENEEA. V was trimmed by 7 bases and J by 1 base, leaving 13 bases between them. The CDR3 extends over 14 amino acids. The CDR3 sequence: CASIQSRSQETQYF. The DNA for the CDR3 is TGTGCCAGCATCCAGTCCCGGAGCCAAGAGACCCAGTACTTC.

This clonotype is classed as medium-sized. The rearrangement links TRBV27 to TRBJ1-4; 8 bases are shared with TRBD1. The CDR3 is 16 amino acids. The trim removed 6 bases at V and 3 bases at J, leaving 9 bases unmatched. In germline, CDR1 is MNHEY, CDR2 SMNVEV (reference sequence). DNA for the CDR3: TGTGCCAGCAGCCCTGACCCGGGACAGGCTAATGAAAAACTGTTTTTT. It encodes CASSPDPGQANEKLFF.

This clonotype was observed at least ten times. This rearrangement joins TRBV9 to TRBJ1-2, with D tentatively TRBD1 (5 bases). This CDR3 has 15 residues. Trimming pared 1 base from V and 5 bases from J, leaving 15 bases between. Germline assignment: CDR1 SGDLS and CDR2 YYNGEE. As DNA, the CDR3 is TGTGCCAGCAGCGTAATACCGGGACCCCAATATGGCTACACCTTC. Its translation: CASSVIPGPQYGYTF.

This clonotype was seen many times. The chain links TRBV28 to TRBJ1-1; D gene unclear. Germline assignment: CDR1 MDHEN and CDR2 SYDVKM. There are 14 residues in the CDR3. V was shortened by 2 bases and J by 4 bases, with 11 bases between the two germline ends. The CDR3 here is CASSLIGVATEAFF. The DNA of the CDR3 is TGTGCCAGCAGTTTAATTGGGGTTGCCACTGAAGCTTTCTTT.

On this clonotype: A far larger clone lies a single base away; this is likely a read error. The chain is built from TRBV6-1 and TRBJ2-7, with 9 bases lining up with TRBD2. V lost 8 bases, J lost 2 bases, and 13 bases stayed unmatched. Germline V lookup: CDR1 MNHNS, CDR2 SASEGT. This CDR3 has 16 residues. The CDR3 loop reads CASGTPASGEPYEQYV. The CDR3 DNA sequence: TGTGCCAGCGGGACCCCGGCTAGCGGGGAACCCTACGAGCAGTACGTC.

This sequence joins TRBV11-2 and TRBJ2-5; 9 bases map to TRBD1. V trimming: 1 base; J trimming: 6 bases; junction bases outside the gene matches: 6. The germline CDR1 and CDR2 sequences are SGHAT and FQNNGV. CDR3 size: 15 residues. The CDR3 reads CASSLGTGVVQTQYF. As DNA, the CDR3 is TGTGCCAGCAGCTTAGGGACAGGGGTCGTTCAGACCCAGTACTTC.

This clonotype has at least ten counts. The chain carries TRBV7-2 and TRBJ2-2; 8 bases fit TRBD2. Unmatched junction bases numbered 5, after V lost 1 base and J lost 7 bases. The CDR3 runs to 15 residues. Germline CDR1 reads SGHTA; CDR2 reads FQGNSA. CDR3 bases: TGTGCCAGCAGCTTAGAAGCGGGAGTTGGCGGGGAGCTGTTTTTT. Its translation: CASSLEAGVGGELFF.

Ten or more counts support this clonotype. Since a much larger clone is just one base distant, this may be a read error. Likely a read error: the CDR3 ends without its conserved phenylalanine or tryptophan. V gene TRBV11-2 combines with J gene TRBJ2-5; maybe TRBD1 (5 bases). The length of the CDR3 is 13 residues. Trimming pared 5 bases from V and 5 bases from J, leaving 12 bases between. Looked up from germline, CDR1 is SGHAT and CDR2 is FQNNGV. In DNA form, the CDR3 reads TGTGCCAGCAGCCCCTGGGGCCCGGAGACCCAGTACCTC. Encoded protein: CASSPWGPETQYL.

This clonotype was observed at least ten times. The chain links TRBV3-1 to TRBJ1-4; the D gene is possibly TRBD1 (5 bases). From germline, CDR1 is LGHDT and CDR2 YNNKEL (reference sequence). Trimming removed 0 bases at V and 8 bases at J, with 22 bases between. The length of the CDR3 is 18 residues. CDR3 in amino acids: CASSQDGPGQEVWEKLFF. The CDR3 bases are TGTGCCAGCAGCCAAGATGGACCCGGACAAGAGGTTTGGGAAAAACTGTTTTTT.

At least ten counts were recorded for this clonotype. CDR3 nucleotide sequence: TGTGCCAGCAGCGATCCGGACAGGTCTCATGAGCAGTTCTTC. Protein: CASSDPDRSHEQFF. V is TRBV7-2 and J is TRBJ2-1; 7 nucleotides match TRBD1. In germline, CDR1 is SGHTA, CDR2 FQGNSA. The CDR3 spans 14 residues. Unmatched junction bases numbered 9, after V lost 5 bases and J lost 8 bases. The whole variable domain, filled in from reference TRBV7-2 and TRBJ2-1, reads GAGVSQSPSNKVTEKGKDVELRCDPISGHTALYWYRQSLGQGLEFLIYFQGNSAPDKSGLPSDRFSAERTGGSVSTLTIQRTQQEDSAVYLCASSDPDRSHEQFFGPGTRLTVL.

The V call is TRBV5-5, the J call TRBJ1-2, with D possibly being TRBD1 (5 bases). Germline assignment: CDR1 SGHKS and CDR2 YYEKEE (reference sequence). V dropped 8 bases and J dropped 4 bases, with 12 bases sitting between them. The CDR3 is 12 amino acids. The CDR3: CASLTESYGYTF. DNA of the CDR3: TGTGCCAGTTTGACAGAAAGCTATGGCTACACCTTC.

J is TRBJ2-3 and V is TRBV11-1; TRBD2 aligns across 9 bases. The ends lost 3 bases at V and 3 bases at J; junction bases unmatched: 4. Per germline, CDR1 SGHAT and CDR2 FQDESV (reference sequence). This CDR3 is built from 15 residues. The CDR3 is CASSFSGRITDTQYF. In nucleotides, the CDR3 is TGTGCCAGCAGCTTTAGCGGGAGAATAACAGATACGCAGTATTTT.

The table lists this clonotype with a few counts. This chain uses TRBV5-1 with TRBJ1-1; D is unclear. Germline values: CDR1 SGHRS, CDR2 YFSETQ. Trimming removed 0 bases at V and 1 base at J, with 4 bases between. This CDR3 is 13 amino acids long. The CDR3 loop reads CASSLDWNTEAFF. DNA of the CDR3: TGCGCCAGCAGCTTGGATTGGAACACTGAAGCTTTCTTT.

This chain connects TRBV28 to TRBJ2-3, with 9 bases fitting TRBD1. The CDR3 is 16 amino acids. Germline CDR1 is MDHEN and CDR2 is SYDVKM. With 4 bases clipped from V and 1 base from J, the junction kept 6 bases outside the gene matches. The chain's CDR3 is CASSSPQGAGTDTQYF. The CDR3, as DNA: TGTGCCAGCAGTTCGCCACAGGGGGCCGGCACAGATACGCAGTATTTT.

This clonotype was detected many times. This chain uses TRBV27 with TRBJ1-3; a weak D match, TRBD1 (5 bases). Trimming removed 6 bases from V and 0 bases from J, with 18 bases in between. The CDR3 covers 17 residues. Germline V gene data show CDR1 as MNHEY and CDR2 as SMNVEV (reference sequence). The CDR3 spells CASRGQGPPSSGNTIYF. CDR3 in DNA: TGTGCCAGCAGGGGGCAGGGCCCCCCTTCCTCTGGAAACACCATATATTTT.

This clonotype was seen many times. V usage is TRBV5-1 and J usage is TRBJ1-4; weak D call: TRBD1 (6 bases). The CDR3 contains 15 residues. V was trimmed by 6 bases and J by 6 bases, leaving 18 bases between them. Per the germline V gene, CDR1 is SGHRS and CDR2 is YFSETQ. The CDR3 DNA reads as TGCGCCAGCACCCGGAGGGGGAACCCTGATGAAAAACTGTTTTTT. Residues: CASTRRGNPDEKLFF.

This clonotype was seen repeatedly, ten times or more. The rearrangement links TRBV6-9 to TRBJ2-7, with D perhaps matching TRBD1 (6 bases). This CDR3 region has 16 residues. The germline gives CDR1 MNHGY, CDR2 SVAAGI. Trimming took off 3 bases at V and 3 bases at J, with 18 bases between the two ends. CDR3 protein: CASSYPTGSSYYEQYF. The CDR3 DNA reads as TGTGCCAGCAGTTACCCAACAGGGTCCTCGTACTACGAGCAGTACTTC.

Ten or more counts support this clonotype. V usage is TRBV5-6 and J usage is TRBJ2-3; D is unresolved. The V gene's germline CDR1 is SGHDT and CDR2 YYEEEE. The CDR3 is made up of 15 amino acids. The V end lost 4 bases, the J end lost 0 bases, and 12 bases lay between the germline ends. The CDR3 sequence: CASSTFTNSTDTQYF. CDR3 nucleotides: TGTGCCAGCAGCACTTTTACCAATAGCACAGATACGCAGTATTTT.

This clonotype was seen once. The chain combines TRBV19 with TRBJ1-6, with TRBD1 as a possible D gene (6 bases). The V gene's germline CDR1 is LNHDA and CDR2 SQIVND (reference sequence). The CDR3 is 16 amino acids. Trimming pared 1 base from V and 9 bases from J, leaving 16 bases between. The CDR3 DNA is TGTGCCAGTAGTATAGTCGGTGTAGGGGGTGTTTCACCCCTCCACTTT. This encodes CASSIVGVGGVSPLHF.